The T cell receptor (beta chain) described here comes from a study of shared T cell receptors in the human thymus. The CDR3 runs 12 residues. Trimming removed 4 bases at V and 8 bases at J, with 9 bases between. CDR1 is MNHEY and CDR2 is SVGAGI in the germline V gene. Only in-frame clones appear in the TCRdb table, and some are missing; sequencing was by immunoSEQ multiplex PCR. The sample carries under 700,000 clones, 78% recorded once. Another study also made use of these data, one on human thymus T cells.

V gene TRBV6-5 combines with J gene TRBJ2-1; D may be TRBD2 (5 bases). The sequenced sample consisted of thymocytes. This TCR was sampled from a boy under two years old with a congenital heart defect. The CDR3 bases are TGTGCCAGCAGTTCCAGCGGCCATGAGCAGTTCTTC. Translated: CASSSSGHEQFF.